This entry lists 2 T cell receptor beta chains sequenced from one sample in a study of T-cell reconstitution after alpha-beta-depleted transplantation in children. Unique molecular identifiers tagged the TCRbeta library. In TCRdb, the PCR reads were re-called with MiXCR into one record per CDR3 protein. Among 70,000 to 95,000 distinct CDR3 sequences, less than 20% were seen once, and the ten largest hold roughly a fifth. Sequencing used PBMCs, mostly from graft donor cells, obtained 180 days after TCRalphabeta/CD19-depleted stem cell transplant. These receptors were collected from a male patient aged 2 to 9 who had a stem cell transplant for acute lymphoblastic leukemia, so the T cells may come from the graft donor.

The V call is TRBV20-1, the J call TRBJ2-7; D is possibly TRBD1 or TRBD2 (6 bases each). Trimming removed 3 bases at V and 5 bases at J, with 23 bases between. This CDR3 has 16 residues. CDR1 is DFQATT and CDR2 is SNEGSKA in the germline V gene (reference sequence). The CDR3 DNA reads TGCAGTGCTAGCCTATCCTCCGGGGGCCGTCCCCACGAGCAGTACTTC. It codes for CSASLSSGGRPHEQYF.

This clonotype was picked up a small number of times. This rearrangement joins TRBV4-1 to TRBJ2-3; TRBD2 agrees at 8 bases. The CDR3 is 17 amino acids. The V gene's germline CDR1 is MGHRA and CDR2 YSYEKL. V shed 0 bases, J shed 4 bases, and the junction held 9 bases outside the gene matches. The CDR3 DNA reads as TGCGCCAGCAGCCAAGATGAGGTCGGGGGGGCTGCAGATACGCAGTATTTT. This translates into CASSQDEVGGAADTQYF.